This T cell receptor (beta chain) was observed in a study of cytomegalovirus exposure and HLA in healthy donors. Germline V gene lookup returns CDR1 MNHNY and CDR2 SVGAGI (reference sequence). This CDR3 has 13 amino acids. Trimming at V came to 10 bases and at J to 3 bases, leaving 7 bases not matched to a gene. A multiplex PCR was run with 60 Vbeta primers and 13 Jbeta primers. The data were produced by immunoSEQ multiplex PCR, yet TCRdb's version contains in-frame clones alone and is incomplete. The sample lists 100,000 or so clones; about 81% were seen once. Sequencing used PBMCs. The sequence was collected from a man between 18 and 29 years old in good health and CMV-seronegative. The chain combines TRBV6-6 with TRBJ2-7; TRBD1 agrees at 9 bases. The DNA for the CDR3 is TGTGCCACCACCCCGGGACAGGGCTACGAGCAGTACTTC. Amino acids: CATTPGQGYEQYF.